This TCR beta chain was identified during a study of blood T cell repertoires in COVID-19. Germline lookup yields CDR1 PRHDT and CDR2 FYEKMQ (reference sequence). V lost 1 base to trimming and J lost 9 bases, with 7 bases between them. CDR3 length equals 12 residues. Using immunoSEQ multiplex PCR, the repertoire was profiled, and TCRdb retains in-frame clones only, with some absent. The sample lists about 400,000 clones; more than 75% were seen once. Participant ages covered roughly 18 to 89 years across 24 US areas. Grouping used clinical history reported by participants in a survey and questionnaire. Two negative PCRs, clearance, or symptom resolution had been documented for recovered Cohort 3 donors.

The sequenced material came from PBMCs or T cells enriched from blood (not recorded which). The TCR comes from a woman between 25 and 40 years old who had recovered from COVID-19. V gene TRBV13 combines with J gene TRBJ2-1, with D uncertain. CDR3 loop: CASSLAHGEQFF. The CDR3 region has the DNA TGTGCCAGCAGCTTAGCCCACGGTGAGCAGTTCTTC.